The 30 T cell receptor beta chains below come from one sample, sequenced in a study of shared clonotypes between healthy human individuals. The assay was immunoSEQ multiplex PCR, and TCRdb's table has in-frame clones only and misses some. This table holds 550,000 to 650,000 clones, approximately 96% found once. Positive CCR7 selection of CD45RO-negative cells yielded the naive CD8 cells, and terminally differentiated effector memory CD45RA+ cells were excluded. Sequences were obtained from naive CD8+ T cells sorted from blood. Source of these receptors: a woman in her 30s in good health.

This sequence joins TRBV7-8 and TRBJ2-1, with TRBD2 matching 11 bases. V lost 2 bases, J lost 4 bases, and 10 bases stayed unmatched. In germline, CDR1 is SGHVS, CDR2 FQNEAQ. The CDR3 contains 18 residues. CDR3 residues: CASSLYSVAGGPYNEQFF. The CDR3 DNA follows: TGTGCCAGCAGCTTATATTCCGTAGCGGGAGGGCCTTACAATGAGCAGTTCTTC.

J is TRBJ2-1 and V is TRBV4-1; TRBD2 aligns across 8 bases. The germline gives CDR1 MGHRA, CDR2 YSYEKL. V shed 4 bases, J shed 5 bases, and the junction held 19 bases outside the gene matches. The length of the CDR3 is 19 residues. Here the CDR3 DNA reads TGCGCCAGCAGCCGCAGAAAAGGGGAAGCGGGAGTTCTCCACAATGAGCAGTTCTTC. Its translation is CASSRRKGEAGVLHNEQFF.

V and J are TRBV30 and TRBJ1-1; D uncertain. Trimming left V 3 bases short and J 8 bases short, with 13 bases between. CDR1 and CDR2 from the germline V gene are GTSNPN and SVGIG (reference sequence). The CDR3 has 12 amino acids. The CDR3: CAWSAKRSEAFF. CDR3 DNA sequence: TGTGCCTGGAGCGCTAAGAGGTCCGAAGCTTTCTTT.

The sample holds one count of this clone. The rearrangement joins TRBV7-9 to TRBJ2-7, with D tentatively TRBD1 (6 bases). Germline CDR1 is SEHNR and CDR2 is FQNEAQ (reference sequence). The CDR3 is made up of 13 amino acids. Trimming stripped 0 bases from V and 6 bases from J, with 9 bases between. This chain's CDR3 is CASSLANRVEQYF. CDR3 bases: TGTGCCAGCAGCTTAGCAAACAGGGTCGAGCAGTACTTC.

The gene calls are TRBV7-9 and TRBJ2-1; 10 bases fit TRBD1. The CDR3 loop spans 14 amino acids. Germline trimming cut 5 bases from V and 15 bases from J; bases unmatched to any gene: 13. Germline values: CDR1 SEHNR, CDR2 FQNEAQ (reference sequence). This CDR3 is CASSPTTGGGGAFF. The CDR3 DNA follows: TGTGCCAGCAGCCCGACGACAGGGGGCGGTGGGGCGTTCTTC.

This sequence joins TRBV5-4 and TRBJ2-1; D unclear. The germline CDR1 and CDR2 sequences are SGHNT and YYREEE (reference sequence). The CDR3 runs 12 residues. Trimming pared 4 bases from V and 6 bases from J, leaving 8 bases between. Here the CDR3 reads CASSGFTNEQFF. The CDR3 bases are TGTGCCAGCAGCGGGTTTACCAATGAGCAGTTCTTC.

J is TRBJ2-7 and V is TRBV11-3, with D tentatively TRBD2 (6 bases). The CDR3 sequence is 15 residues long. CDR1 is SGHNT and CDR2 is YENEEA in the germline V gene. V was cut by 3 bases and J by 2 bases, with 14 bases left in between. The CDR3 here is CASSFFGGTTYEQYF. The CDR3 DNA sequence: TGTGCCAGCAGCTTTTTTGGCGGGACCACCTACGAGCAGTACTTC.

The CDR3 DNA reads as TGTGCCAGCAGCCAAGACCTCGGCAGTAACTACGAGCAGTACTTC. Protein: CASSQDLGSNYEQYF. The chain joins TRBV14 to TRBJ2-7, with no clear D. V was clipped by 0 bases and J by 3 bases, with 12 bases between them. The CDR3 runs to 15 residues. CDR1 is SGHDN and CDR2 is FVKESK in the germline V gene.

CDR3 sequence (DNA): TGTGCCAGCAGTTTAAAAATTAACTATGGCTACACCTTC. As protein: CASSLKINYGYTF. V and J are TRBV27 and TRBJ1-2; D is unresolved. Germline V CDR1 and CDR2: MNHEY, SMNVEV (reference sequence). V lost 2 bases, J lost 1 base, and 5 bases lay in between. This CDR3 region has 13 residues.

This clone was found once. This chain joins TRBV10-3 and TRBJ2-5; possible D gene TRBD2, 5 bases. This CDR3 is 14 amino acids long. Germline lookup yields CDR1 ENHRY and CDR2 SYGVKD. Trimming removed 8 bases from V and 1 base from J, with 14 bases in between. The CDR3 nucleotides read TGTGCCATCCACGTGAGGGTGCTCCAAGAGACCCAGTACTTC. Amino acid sequence: CAIHVRVLQETQYF.

As for this clone: Other DNA sequences from this sample encode an identical CDR3 as well. V is TRBV27 and J is TRBJ2-7; D unclear. CDR1 and CDR2 (germline): MNHEY, SMNVEV (reference sequence). The CDR3 is 13 residues long. V was trimmed by 3 bases and J by 0 bases, leaving 6 bases between them. DNA for the CDR3: TGTGCCAGCAGTTTGGCGAGCTCCTACGAGCAGTACTTC. Residues: CASSLASSYEQYF.

To note about this clone: The same CDR3 can be traced to other DNA sequences in this sample. The rearrangement uses TRBV27 and TRBJ2-2; D is unresolved. The CDR3 is made up of 12 amino acids. CDR1 and CDR2 from the germline V gene are MNHEY and SMNVEV (reference sequence). The V gene lost 4 bases and the J gene lost 3 bases, with 3 bases spanning the gap. The CDR3 region is CASSSYTGELFF. The CDR3 DNA sequence: TGTGCCAGCAGTTCGTACACCGGGGAGCTGTTTTTT.

Note on this clone: Other DNA sequences within the sample encode an identical CDR3. The CDR3 loop reads CASSFFGTDTQYF. In nucleotides, the CDR3 is TGTGCCAGCAGTTTTTTCGGCACAGATACGCAGTATTTT. The chain carries TRBV27 and TRBJ2-3; no definite D call. Trimming took off 3 bases at V and 1 base at J, with 5 bases between the two ends. From germline, CDR1 is MNHEY and CDR2 SMNVEV (reference sequence). The CDR3 sequence is 13 residues long.

The rearrangement links TRBV4-1 to TRBJ2-5; 7 nucleotides align to TRBD2. The V segment lost 1 base and the J segment 5 bases; nucleotides outside the gene matches: 16. The CDR3 loop spans 18 amino acids. CDR1 is MGHRA, CDR2 YSYEKL, per germline. CDR3 sequence: CASSQGGRAGDFGETQYF. DNA of the CDR3: TGCGCCAGCAGCCAAGGTGGGAGGGCCGGAGACTTCGGGGAGACCCAGTACTTC.

This chain connects TRBV7-8 to TRBJ2-5, with 8 bases lining up with TRBD1. The V gene end was trimmed by 2 bases and the J gene end by 4 bases; junction bases not matched to a gene: 12. Germline V gives CDR1 SGHVS, CDR2 FQNEAQ. This CDR3 contains 17 residues. For the CDR3, the DNA is TGTGCCAGCAGCTTAACCGCGTCAGGGGGCTTTGGAGAGACCCAGTACTTC. As protein: CASSLTASGGFGETQYF. Based on the CDR3 plus reference TRBV7-8 and TRBJ2-5, the full variable domain is GAGVSQSPRYKVAKRGQDVALRCDPISGHVSLFWYQQALGQGPEFLTYFQNEAQLDKSGLPSDRFFAERPEGSVSTLKIQRTQQEDSAVYLCASSLTASGGFGETQYFGPGTRLLVL.

The gene calls are TRBV7-9 and TRBJ2-2; 10 bases agree with TRBD2. CDR3 size: 16 residues. Germline loops: CDR1 SEHNR, CDR2 FQNEAQ (reference sequence). J lost 0 bases, V lost 3 bases, and 1 base had no gene match. The CDR3 sequence: CASSFGLAANTGELFF. For the CDR3, the DNA is TGTGCCAGCAGCTTCGGACTAGCGGCGAACACCGGGGAGCTGTTTTTT.

This clone was counted once. The chain employs TRBV5-4 and TRBJ2-1; 11 nucleotides line up with TRBD2. The ends lost 4 bases at V and 5 bases at J; junction bases unmatched: 5. The CDR3 totals 15 residues. The V gene's germline CDR1 is SGHNT and CDR2 YYREEE (reference sequence). The DNA for the CDR3 is TGTGCCAGCAGCCTACTAGCGGGAGTCGACAATGAGCAGTTCTTC. Translated: CASSLLAGVDNEQFF.

This rearrangement joins TRBV27 to TRBJ2-7, with 10 positions matching TRBD2. Germline V gives CDR1 MNHEY, CDR2 SMNVEV (reference sequence). After removal of 5 bases from V and 3 bases from J, the junction contained 4 bases not matched to a gene. The CDR3 is made up of 14 amino acids. CDR3 bases: TGTGCCAGCAGTGTTTTAGCGGGAGGCTACGAGCAGTACTTC. Its translation is CASSVLAGGYEQYF.

This clone was seen a few times. The chain has TRBV6-4 and TRBJ1-1; D remains ambiguous. Germline CDR1 and CDR2: MRHNA and SNTAGT. The length of the CDR3 is 12 residues. V was clipped by 10 bases and J by 1 base, with 10 bases between them. CDR3 region: CAKPWENTEAFF. The CDR3 bases are TGTGCCAAACCGTGGGAGAACACTGAAGCTTTCTTT.

With respect to this clone: The same CDR3 can be traced to other DNA sequences in this sample. The chain is built from TRBV2 and TRBJ2-3, with TRBD1 matching over 8 bases. Germline CDR1 is SNHLY and CDR2 is FYNNEI. The CDR3 length is 15 residues. Trimming at V came to 1 base and at J to 3 bases, leaving 3 bases not matched to a gene. CDR3 nucleotides: TGTGCCAGCAGTGAAGGGACAGGGAGTACAGATACGCAGTATTTT. Its protein product is CASSEGTGSTDTQYF.

This clone was found a few times. The gene calls are TRBV27 and TRBJ2-7, with D perhaps given as TRBD1 or TRBD2 (5 bases each). The CDR3 has 13 amino acids. Trimming cost V 3 bases and J 5 bases, with 11 bases left between them. Germline CDR1 reads MNHEY; CDR2 reads SMNVEV (reference sequence). CDR3: CASSLRGPHEQYF. CDR3 coding DNA: TGTGCCAGCAGTTTGAGGGGCCCCCACGAGCAGTACTTC.

This chain joins TRBV29-1 and TRBJ2-1; no clear D gene. V was clipped by 0 bases and J by 10 bases, with 4 bases between them. CDR3 size: 10 residues. Germline V gives CDR1 SQVTM, CDR2 ANQGSEA. In DNA, the CDR3 is TGCAGCGTTGAAGAGGTGGAGCAGTTCTTC. This translates into CSVEEVEQFF.

Here the CDR3 reads CASSSSGSMYEQYF. The CDR3 coding sequence is TGTGCCAGCAGTAGTAGCGGGAGTATGTACGAGCAGTACTTC. The chain has TRBV28 and TRBJ2-7, with 9 bases fitting TRBD2. Per the germline V gene, CDR1 is MDHEN and CDR2 is SYDVKM. CDR3 length: 14 amino acids. V shed 5 bases and J 4 bases; nucleotides not matched to a gene: 6.

This chain uses TRBV7-6 with TRBJ2-7; perhaps TRBD1 as D (5 bases). V was cut by 4 bases and J by 0 bases, with 7 bases left in between. Germline CDR1 is SGHVS and CDR2 is FNYEAQ. The CDR3 loop spans 13 amino acids. The CDR3 nucleotides read TGTGCCAGCAGCTGGGGCCGCTCCTACGAGCAGTACTTC. Its translation: CASSWGRSYEQYF.

This clone was detected once. This chain links TRBV6-1 with TRBJ2-1, with unresolved D. Per germline, CDR1 MNHNS and CDR2 SASEGT. This CDR3 is built from 16 residues. The ends were cut back, 2 bases at V and 3 bases at J, with 14 bases in the middle. CDR3 nucleotide sequence: TGTGCCAGCAGTGAACGTCCGGGTGGAAACTACAATGAGCAGTTCTTC. Protein sequence: CASSERPGGNYNEQFF.

This chain connects TRBV19 to TRBJ2-5, with 9 bases lining up with TRBD1. The J call is doubtful: the DNA matches TRBJ2-7 better. CDR1 and CDR2 (germline): LNHDA, SQIVND (reference sequence). The CDR3 covers 14 residues. The CDR3 region has the DNA TGTGCCAGTAGTGCGACAGGGGGTTACCACGAGCAGTACTTC. Translating it yields CASSATGGYHEQYF.

CDR3 DNA: TGTGCCAGTAGTATAGACAGGGAGCCCCCCTACGAGCAGTACTTC. Protein product: CASSIDREPPYEQYF. V usage is TRBV19 and J usage is TRBJ2-7, with D perhaps matching TRBD1 or TRBD2 (5 bases each). The V end lost 0 bases, the J end lost 2 bases, and 11 bases lay between the germline ends. CDR1 is LNHDA, CDR2 SQIVND, per germline (reference sequence). The CDR3 extends over 15 amino acids.

The genes are TRBV4-1 and TRBJ2-5, with D possibly TRBD1 on 6 matching bases. From germline, CDR1 is MGHRA and CDR2 YSYEKL. Trimming shortened V by 4 bases and J by 5 bases, and 26 bases separated the two germline ends. This CDR3 has 18 amino acids. The CDR3 sequence: CASSPGRSSSGELETQYF. As DNA, the CDR3 is TGCGCCAGCAGCCCCGGGCGGTCTTCGTCAGGGGAGTTGGAGACCCAGTACTTC.

V and J are TRBV7-9 and TRBJ2-5; 7 bases match TRBD1. Per germline, CDR1 SEHNR and CDR2 FQNEAQ (reference sequence). CDR3 length equals 14 residues. J lost 5 bases, V lost 0 bases, and 3 bases had no gene match. CDR3 amino acids: CASSLAGGKETQYF. In nucleotides, the CDR3 is TGTGCCAGCAGCTTAGCAGGGGGCAAGGAGACCCAGTACTTC. Combining the CDR3 with reference TRBV7-9 and TRBJ2-5 gives the whole variable domain DTGVSQNPRHKITKRGQNVTFRCDPISEHNRLYWYRQTLGQGPEFLTYFQNEAQLEKSRLLSDRFSAERPKGSFSTLEIQRTEQGDSAMYLCASSLAGGKETQYFGPGTRLLVL.

The rearrangement uses TRBV27 and TRBJ2-7; 8 bases agree with TRBD1. This CDR3 has 13 amino acids. CDR1 and CDR2 from the germline V gene are MNHEY and SMNVEV (reference sequence). Unmatched junction bases numbered 8, after V lost 6 bases and J lost 7 bases. The CDR3 DNA is TGTGCCAGCAGGTCTACAGGGGGTTATGAGCAGTACTTC. Its protein product is CASRSTGGYEQYF.